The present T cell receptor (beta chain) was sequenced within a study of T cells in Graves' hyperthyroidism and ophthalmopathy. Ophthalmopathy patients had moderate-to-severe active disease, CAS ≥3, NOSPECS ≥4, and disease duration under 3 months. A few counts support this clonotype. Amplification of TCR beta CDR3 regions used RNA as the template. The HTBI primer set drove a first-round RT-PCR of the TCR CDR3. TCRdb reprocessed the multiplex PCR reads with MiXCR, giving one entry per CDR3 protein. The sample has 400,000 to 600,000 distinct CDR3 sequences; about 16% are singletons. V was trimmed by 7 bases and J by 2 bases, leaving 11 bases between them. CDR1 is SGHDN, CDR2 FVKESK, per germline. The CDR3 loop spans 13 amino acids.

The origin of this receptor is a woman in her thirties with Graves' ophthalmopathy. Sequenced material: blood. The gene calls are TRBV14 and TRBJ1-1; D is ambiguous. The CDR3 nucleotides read TGTGCCAGCAAGGTGTCCGGCAACACTGAAGCTTTCTTT. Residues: CASKVSGNTEAFF.